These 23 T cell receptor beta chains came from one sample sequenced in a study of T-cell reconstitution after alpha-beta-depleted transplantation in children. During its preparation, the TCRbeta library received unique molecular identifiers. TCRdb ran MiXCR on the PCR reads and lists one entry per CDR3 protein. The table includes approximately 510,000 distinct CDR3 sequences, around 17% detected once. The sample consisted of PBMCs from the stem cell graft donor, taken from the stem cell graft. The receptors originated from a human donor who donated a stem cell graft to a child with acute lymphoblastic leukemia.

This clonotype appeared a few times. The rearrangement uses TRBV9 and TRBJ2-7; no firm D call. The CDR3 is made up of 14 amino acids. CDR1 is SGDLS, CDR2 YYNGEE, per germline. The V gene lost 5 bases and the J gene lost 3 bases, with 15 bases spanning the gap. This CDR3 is CASSGRDPNYEQYF. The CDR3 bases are TGTGCCAGCAGTGGTCGAGACCCTAACTACGAGCAGTACTTC.

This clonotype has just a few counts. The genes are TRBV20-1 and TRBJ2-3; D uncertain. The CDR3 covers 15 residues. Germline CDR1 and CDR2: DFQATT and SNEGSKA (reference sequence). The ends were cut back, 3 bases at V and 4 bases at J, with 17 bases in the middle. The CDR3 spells CSASDPLRVADTQYF. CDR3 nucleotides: TGCAGTGCTAGCGACCCACTCCGGGTGGCAGATACGCAGTATTTT.

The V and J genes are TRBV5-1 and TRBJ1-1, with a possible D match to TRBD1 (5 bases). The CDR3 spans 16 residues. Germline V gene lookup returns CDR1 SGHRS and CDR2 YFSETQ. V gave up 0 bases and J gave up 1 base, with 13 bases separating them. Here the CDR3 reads CASSLVPGQRNTEAFF. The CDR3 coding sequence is TGCGCCAGCAGCTTGGTGCCCGGACAAAGGAACACTGAAGCTTTCTTT.

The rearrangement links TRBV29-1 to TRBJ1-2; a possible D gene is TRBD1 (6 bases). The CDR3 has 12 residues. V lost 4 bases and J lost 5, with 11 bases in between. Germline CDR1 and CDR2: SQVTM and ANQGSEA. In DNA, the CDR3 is TGCAGCGTTGGGCAGGGGAGGTATGGCTACACCTTC. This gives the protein CSVGQGRYGYTF.

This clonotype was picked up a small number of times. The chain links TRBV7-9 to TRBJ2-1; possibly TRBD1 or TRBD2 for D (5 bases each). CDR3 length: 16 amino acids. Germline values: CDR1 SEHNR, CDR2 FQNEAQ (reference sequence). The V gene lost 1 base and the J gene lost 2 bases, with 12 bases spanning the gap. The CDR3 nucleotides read TGTGCCAGCAGCTTAGTTCAGAGGGGACCCTACAATGAGCAGTTCTTC. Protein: CASSLVQRGPYNEQFF.

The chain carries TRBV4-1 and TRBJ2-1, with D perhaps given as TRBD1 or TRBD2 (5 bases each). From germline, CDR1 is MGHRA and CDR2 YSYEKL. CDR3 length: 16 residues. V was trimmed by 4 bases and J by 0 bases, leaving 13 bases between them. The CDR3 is CASSRDPRRSYNEQFF. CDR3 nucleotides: TGCGCCAGCAGCCGGGACCCCCGTCGCTCCTACAATGAGCAGTTCTTC.

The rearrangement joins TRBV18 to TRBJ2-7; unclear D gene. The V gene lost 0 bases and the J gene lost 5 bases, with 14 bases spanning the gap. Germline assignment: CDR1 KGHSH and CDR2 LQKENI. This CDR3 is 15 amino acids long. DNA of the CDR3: TGTGCCAGCTCACCACCGCCAGGCCCAGGAAACGAGCAGTACTTC. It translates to CASSPPPGPGNEQYF.

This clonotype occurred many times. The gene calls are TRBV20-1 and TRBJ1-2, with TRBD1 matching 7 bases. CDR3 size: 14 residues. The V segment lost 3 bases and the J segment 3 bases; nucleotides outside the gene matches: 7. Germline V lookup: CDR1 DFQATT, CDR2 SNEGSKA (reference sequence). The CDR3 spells CSAREGASDYGYTF. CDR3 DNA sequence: TGCAGTGCTAGGGAGGGGGCGAGTGACTATGGCTACACCTTC.

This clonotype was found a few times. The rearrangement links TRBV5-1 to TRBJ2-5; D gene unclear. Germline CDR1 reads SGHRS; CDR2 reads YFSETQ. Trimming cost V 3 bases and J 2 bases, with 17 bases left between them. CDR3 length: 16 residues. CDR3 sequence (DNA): TGCGCCAGCAGCTCCGGTGAGGCGGCAGTTCAAGAGACCCAGTACTTC. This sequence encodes CASSSGEAAVQETQYF.

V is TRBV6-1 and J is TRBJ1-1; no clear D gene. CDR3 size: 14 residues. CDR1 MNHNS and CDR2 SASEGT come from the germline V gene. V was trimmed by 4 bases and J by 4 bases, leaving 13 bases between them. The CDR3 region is CASSGSGSTTEAFF. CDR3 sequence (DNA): TGTGCCAGCAGTGGTTCGGGTTCGACCACTGAAGCTTTCTTT.

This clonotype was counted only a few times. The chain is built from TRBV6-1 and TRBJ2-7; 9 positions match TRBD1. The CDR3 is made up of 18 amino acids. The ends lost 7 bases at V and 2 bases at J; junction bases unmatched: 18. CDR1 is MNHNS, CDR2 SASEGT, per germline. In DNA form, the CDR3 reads TGTGCCAGCACCCACGGGGACAGGGTTAGCACCTATCCCTACGAGCAGTACTTC. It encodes CASTHGDRVSTYPYEQYF.

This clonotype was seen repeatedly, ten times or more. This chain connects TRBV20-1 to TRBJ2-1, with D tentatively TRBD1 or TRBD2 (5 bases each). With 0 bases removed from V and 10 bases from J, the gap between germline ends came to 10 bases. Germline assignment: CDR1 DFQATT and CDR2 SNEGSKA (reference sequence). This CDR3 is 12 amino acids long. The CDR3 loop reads CSARDRELEQFF. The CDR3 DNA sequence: TGCAGTGCTAGAGACAGGGAGTTGGAGCAGTTCTTC.

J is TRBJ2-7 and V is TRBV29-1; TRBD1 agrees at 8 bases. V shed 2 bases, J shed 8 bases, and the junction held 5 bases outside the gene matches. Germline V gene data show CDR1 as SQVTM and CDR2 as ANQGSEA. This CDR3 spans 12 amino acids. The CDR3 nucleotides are TGCAGCGTTGAAACGACAGGGGAAAAGCAGTACTTC. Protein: CSVETTGEKQYF.

CDR3 loop: CASSFDGTGENTGELFF. The CDR3 DNA sequence: TGTGCCAGCAGTTTTGACGGGACAGGTGAAAACACCGGGGAGCTGTTTTTT. This chain joins TRBV12-3 or TRBV12-4 and TRBJ2-2; 8 bases line up with TRBD1. This CDR3 region has 17 residues. The V gene end was trimmed by 3 bases and the J gene end by 2 bases; junction bases not matched to a gene: 8.

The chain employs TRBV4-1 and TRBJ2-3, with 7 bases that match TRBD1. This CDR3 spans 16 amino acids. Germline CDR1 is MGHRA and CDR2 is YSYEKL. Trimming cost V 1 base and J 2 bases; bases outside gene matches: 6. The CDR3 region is CASSQAGQSPTDTQYF. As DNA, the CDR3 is TGCGCCAGCAGCCAAGCGGGACAGTCGCCCACAGATACGCAGTATTTT.

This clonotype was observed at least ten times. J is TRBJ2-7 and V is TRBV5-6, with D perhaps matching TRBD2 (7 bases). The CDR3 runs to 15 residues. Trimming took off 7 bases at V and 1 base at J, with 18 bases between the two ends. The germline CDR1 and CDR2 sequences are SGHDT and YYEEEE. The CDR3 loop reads CASGGAGRASYEQYF. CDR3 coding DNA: TGTGCCAGCGGGGGGGCGGGAAGAGCGTCCTACGAGCAGTACTTC. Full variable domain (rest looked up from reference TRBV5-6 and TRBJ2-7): DAGVTQSPTHLIKTRGQQVTLRCSPKSGHDTVSWYQQALGQGPQFIFQYYEEEERQRGNFPDRFSGHQFPNYSSELNVNALLLGDSALYLCASGGAGRASYEQYFGPGTRLTVT.

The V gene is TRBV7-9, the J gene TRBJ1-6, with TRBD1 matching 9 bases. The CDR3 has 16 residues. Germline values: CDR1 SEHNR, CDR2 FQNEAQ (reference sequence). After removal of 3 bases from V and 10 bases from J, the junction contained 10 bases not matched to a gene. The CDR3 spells CASSFGPGTGRSPLHF. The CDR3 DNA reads TGTGCCAGCAGCTTCGGGCCCGGGACAGGGAGATCACCCCTCCACTTT. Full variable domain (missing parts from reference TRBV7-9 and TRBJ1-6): DTGVSQNPRHKITKRGQNVTFRCDPISEHNRLYWYRQTLGQGPEFLTYFQNEAQLEKSRLLSDRFSAERPKGSFSTLEIQRTEQGDSAMYLCASSFGPGTGRSPLHFGNGTRLTVT.

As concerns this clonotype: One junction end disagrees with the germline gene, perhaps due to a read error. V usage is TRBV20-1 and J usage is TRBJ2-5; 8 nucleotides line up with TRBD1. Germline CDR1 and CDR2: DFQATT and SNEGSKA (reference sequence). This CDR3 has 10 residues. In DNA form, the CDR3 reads TGCAGTGCTGGACAGGGACCACAGCACTTC. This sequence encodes CSAGQGPQHF.

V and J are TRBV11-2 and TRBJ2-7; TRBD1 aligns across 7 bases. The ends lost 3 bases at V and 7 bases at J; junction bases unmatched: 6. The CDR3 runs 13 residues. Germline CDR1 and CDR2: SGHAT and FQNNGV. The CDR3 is CASSFYRGVEQYF. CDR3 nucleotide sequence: TGTGCCAGCAGCTTTTACAGGGGTGTAGAGCAGTACTTC. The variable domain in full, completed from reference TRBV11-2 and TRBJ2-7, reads EAGVAQSPRYKIIEKRQSVAFWCNPISGHATLYWYQQILGQGPKLLIQFQNNGVVDDSQLPKDRFSAERLKGVDSTLKIQPAKLEDSAVYLCASSFYRGVEQYFGPGTRLTVT.

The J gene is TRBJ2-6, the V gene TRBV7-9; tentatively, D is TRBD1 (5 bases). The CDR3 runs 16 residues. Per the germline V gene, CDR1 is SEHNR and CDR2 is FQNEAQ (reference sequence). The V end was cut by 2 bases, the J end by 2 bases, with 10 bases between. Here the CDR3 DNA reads TGTGCCAGCAGCTTATTTAGGGGAACTGGGGCCAACGTCCTGACTTTC. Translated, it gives CASSLFRGTGANVLTF.

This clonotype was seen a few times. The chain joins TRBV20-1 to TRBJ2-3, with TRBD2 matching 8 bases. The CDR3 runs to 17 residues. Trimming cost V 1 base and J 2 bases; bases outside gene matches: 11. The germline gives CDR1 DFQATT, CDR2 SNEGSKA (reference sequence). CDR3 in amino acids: CSARGGPGLEDTDTQYF. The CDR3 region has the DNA TGCAGTGCTAGAGGGGGCCCGGGACTAGAAGACACAGATACGCAGTATTTT.

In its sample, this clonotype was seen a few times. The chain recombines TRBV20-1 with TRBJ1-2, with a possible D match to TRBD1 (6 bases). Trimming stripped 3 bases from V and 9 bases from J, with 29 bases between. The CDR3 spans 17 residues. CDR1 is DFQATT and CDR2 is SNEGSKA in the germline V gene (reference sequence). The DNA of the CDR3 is TGCAGTGCTAGTCCTCGTAAACCGAAGGGGGGCCTCTGGAGCTACACCTTC. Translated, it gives CSASPRKPKGGLWSYTF.

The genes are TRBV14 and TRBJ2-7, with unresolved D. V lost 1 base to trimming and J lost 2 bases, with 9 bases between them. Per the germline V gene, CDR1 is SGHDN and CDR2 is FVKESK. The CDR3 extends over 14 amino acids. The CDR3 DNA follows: TGTGCCAGCAGCCAAGGCCTTAGAGCCTACGAGCAGTACTTC. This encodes CASSQGLRAYEQYF.